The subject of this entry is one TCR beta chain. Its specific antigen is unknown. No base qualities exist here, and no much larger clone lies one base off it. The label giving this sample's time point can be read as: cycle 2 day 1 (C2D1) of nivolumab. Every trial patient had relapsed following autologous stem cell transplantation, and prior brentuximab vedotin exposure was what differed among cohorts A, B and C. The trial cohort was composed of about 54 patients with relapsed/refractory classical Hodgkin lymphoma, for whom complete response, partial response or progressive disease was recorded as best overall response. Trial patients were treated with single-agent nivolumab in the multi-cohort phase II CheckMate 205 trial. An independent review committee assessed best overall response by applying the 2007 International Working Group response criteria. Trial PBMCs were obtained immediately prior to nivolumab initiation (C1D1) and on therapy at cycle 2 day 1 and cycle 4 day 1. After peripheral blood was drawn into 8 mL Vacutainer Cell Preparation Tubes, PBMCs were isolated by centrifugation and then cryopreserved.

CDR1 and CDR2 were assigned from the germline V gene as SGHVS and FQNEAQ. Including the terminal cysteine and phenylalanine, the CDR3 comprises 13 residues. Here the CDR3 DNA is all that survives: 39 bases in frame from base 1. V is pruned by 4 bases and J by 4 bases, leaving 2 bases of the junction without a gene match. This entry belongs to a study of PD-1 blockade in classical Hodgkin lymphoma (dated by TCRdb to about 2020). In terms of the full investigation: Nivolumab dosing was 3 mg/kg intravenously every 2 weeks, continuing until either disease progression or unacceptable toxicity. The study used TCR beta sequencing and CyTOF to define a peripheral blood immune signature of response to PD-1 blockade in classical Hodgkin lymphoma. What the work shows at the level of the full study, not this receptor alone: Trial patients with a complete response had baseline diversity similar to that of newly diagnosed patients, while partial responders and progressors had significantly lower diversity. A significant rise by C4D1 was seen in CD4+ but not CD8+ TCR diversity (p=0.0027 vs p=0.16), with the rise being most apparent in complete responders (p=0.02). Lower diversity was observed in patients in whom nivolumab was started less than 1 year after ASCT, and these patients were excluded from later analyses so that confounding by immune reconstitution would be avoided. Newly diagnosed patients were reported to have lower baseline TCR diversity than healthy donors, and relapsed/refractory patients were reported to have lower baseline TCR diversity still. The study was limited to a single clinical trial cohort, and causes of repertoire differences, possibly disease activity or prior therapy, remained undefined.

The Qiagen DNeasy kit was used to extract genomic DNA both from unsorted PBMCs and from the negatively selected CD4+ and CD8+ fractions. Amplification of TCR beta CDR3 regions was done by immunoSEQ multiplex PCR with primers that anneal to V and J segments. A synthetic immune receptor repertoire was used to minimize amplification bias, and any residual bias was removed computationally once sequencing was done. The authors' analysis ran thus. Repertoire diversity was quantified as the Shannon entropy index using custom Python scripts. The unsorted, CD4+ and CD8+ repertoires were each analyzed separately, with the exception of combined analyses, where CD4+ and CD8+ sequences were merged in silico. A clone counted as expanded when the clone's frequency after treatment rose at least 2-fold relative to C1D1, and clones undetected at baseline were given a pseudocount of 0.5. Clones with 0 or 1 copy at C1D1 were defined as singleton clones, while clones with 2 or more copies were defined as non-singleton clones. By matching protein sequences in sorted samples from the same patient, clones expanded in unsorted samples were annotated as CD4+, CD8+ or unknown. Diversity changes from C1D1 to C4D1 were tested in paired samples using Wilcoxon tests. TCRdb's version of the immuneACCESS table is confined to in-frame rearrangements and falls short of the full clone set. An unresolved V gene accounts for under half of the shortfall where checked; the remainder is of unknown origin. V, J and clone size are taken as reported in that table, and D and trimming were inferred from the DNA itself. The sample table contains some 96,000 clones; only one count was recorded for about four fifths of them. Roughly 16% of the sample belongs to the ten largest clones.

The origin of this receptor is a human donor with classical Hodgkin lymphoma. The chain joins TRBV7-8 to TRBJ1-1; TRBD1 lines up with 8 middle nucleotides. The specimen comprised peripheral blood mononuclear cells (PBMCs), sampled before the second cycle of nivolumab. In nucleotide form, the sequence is TGTGCCAGCAGCTGGACAGGGCCCACTGAAGCTTTCTTT. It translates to CASSWTGPTEAFF.